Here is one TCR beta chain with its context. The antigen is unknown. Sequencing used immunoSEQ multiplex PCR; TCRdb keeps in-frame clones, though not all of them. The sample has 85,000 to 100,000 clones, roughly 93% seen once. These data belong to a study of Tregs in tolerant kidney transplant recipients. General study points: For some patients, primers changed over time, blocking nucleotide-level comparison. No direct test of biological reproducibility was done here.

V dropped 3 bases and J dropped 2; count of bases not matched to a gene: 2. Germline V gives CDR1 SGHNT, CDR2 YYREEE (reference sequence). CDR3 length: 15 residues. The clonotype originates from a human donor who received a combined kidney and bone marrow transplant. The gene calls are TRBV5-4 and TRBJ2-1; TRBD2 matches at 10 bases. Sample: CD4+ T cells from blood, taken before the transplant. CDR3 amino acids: CASSSSGGAYNEQFF. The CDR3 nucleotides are TGTGCCAGCAGCTCCAGCGGGGGGGCCTACAATGAGCAGTTCTTC.